This TCR beta chain was found in a study of shared clonotypes between healthy human individuals. General study results and limits: A small donor pool kept down the genetic and exposure-history diversity that was represented.

The CDR3 has 16 residues. The germline gives CDR1 SNHLY, CDR2 FYNNEI. J lost 1 base, V lost 0 bases, and 3 bases had no gene match. In the naive CD8 group, cells lacked CD45RO and were positively selected for CCR7, so terminally differentiated effector memory CD45RA+ cells were left out. To note about this clone: Its specificity is unknown.

Once extracted for a subset, genomic DNA was divided evenly among several immunoSEQ plates. The repertoire was sequenced with immunoSEQ multiplex PCR; TCRdb's copy has only in-frame clones and lacks some. Of about 2.1 million clones listed, roughly 91% are singletons. The sample was naive CD8+ T cells from PBMCs. This clonotype originated in a young man in good health. Some clones in this sample may be carry-over from other donors' samples. The chain couples TRBV2 to TRBJ2-7; 10 nucleotides agree with TRBD1. The CDR3 DNA is TGTGCCAGCAGTGAAGCGCGGACAGGGGGGTCCTACGAGCAGTACTTC. Its protein is CASSEARTGGSYEQYF.